This T cell receptor (beta chain) was observed in a study of vaccination effects on CD4 cells after COVID-19. In the study overall: The median interval between the second dose and post-vaccine sampling was 72 days.

Subsequent to roughly 10 days of culture, CD4+ T cells were isolated. Everyone in the study got two shots of either the BNT162b2 or mRNA-1273 vaccine. Vaccine recipients, nucleocapsid antibody negative, had no prior SARS-CoV-2 infection. A few counts support this clone. The antigen is not known. Germline values: CDR1 GTSNPN, CDR2 SVGIG (reference sequence). V lost 2 bases to trimming and J lost 3 bases, with 8 bases between them. There are 13 residues in the CDR3. Clones were read by immunoSEQ multiplex PCR, and TCRdb kept only the in-frame ones, dropping some. Of 35,000 to 55,000 clones in the sample, around 70% were seen once.

The receptor was isolated from a human donor who received a COVID-19 vaccine. The specimen comprised CD4+ T cells from PBMCs cultured without peptide, sampled after COVID-19 vaccination. This chain links TRBV30 with TRBJ1-5; D ambiguous. The CDR3 DNA reads as TGTGCCTGGAGTTACACCGACAATCAGCCCCAGCATTTT. Translating gives CAWSYTDNQPQHF. The whole variable domain, remainder taken from reference TRBV30 and TRBJ1-5, is SQTIHQWPATLVQPVGSPLSLECTVEGTSNPNLYWYRQAAGRGLQLLFYSVGIGQISSEVPQNLSASRPQDRQFILSSKKLLLSDSGFYLCAWSYTDNQPQHFGDGTRLSIL.